This entry features one TCR beta chain sequence. The data were obtained in a study of shared clonotypes between healthy human individuals. What was sequenced on ten immunoSEQ deep assay plates was unsorted PBMC DNA. The assay was immunoSEQ multiplex PCR, and TCRdb's table has in-frame clones only and misses some. The sample has about half a million clones, 77% seen once. The V gene lost 5 bases and the J gene lost 5 bases, with 12 bases spanning the gap. Germline assignment: CDR1 SGHTA and CDR2 FQGNSA. The CDR3 totals 13 residues. This clonotype originated in a woman aged 40 to 50 in good health. Some clones in this sample may be carry-over from other donors' samples. The sample taken for sequencing was PBMCs. The chain employs TRBV7-2 and TRBJ2-5; D call uncertain. The CDR3 reads CASSRQPYETQYF. For the CDR3, the DNA is TGTGCCAGCAGCCGGCAGCCCTATGAGACCCAGTACTTC. Based on the CDR3 plus reference TRBV7-2 and TRBJ2-5, the full variable domain is GAGVSQSPSNKVTEKGKDVELRCDPISGHTALYWYRQSLGQGLEFLIYFQGNSAPDKSGLPSDRFSAERTGGSVSTLTIQRTQQEDSAVYLCASSRQPYETQYFGPGTRLLVL.